This TCR beta chain was retrieved from a study of radiation and T cells in renal cell carcinoma. This sample's time point: blood 2 weeks post-SBRT. Sample treatment: 15 Gy SBRT to primary tumor, nephrectomy 4 weeks later. Libraries were prepared by immunoSEQ multiplex PCR; TCRdb keeps only in-frame clonotypes and omits some of them. The sample comprises some 75,000 clones, around 76% of which are singletons, and under 6.5% rests with the top ten. CDR1 is MDHEN, CDR2 SYDVKM, per germline. The CDR3 is made up of 10 amino acids. V was pared by 7 bases and J by 5 bases, with 6 bases between. The sequence was collected from a man aged 60-69 years with renal cell carcinoma. Source: blood, taken from a patient whose treatment included radiotherapy and nephrectomy. The V and J genes are TRBV28 and TRBJ2-7; no clear D. The CDR3 DNA reads TGTGCCAGCATTGGTAACGAGCAGTACTTC. It is translated as CASIGNEQYF. Together with reference TRBV28 and TRBJ2-7, the CDR3 gives the full variable domain: DVKVTQSSRYLVKRTGEKVFLECVQDMDHENMFWYRQDPGLGLRLIYFSYDVKMKEKGDIPEGYSVSREKKERFSLILESASTNQTSMYLCASIGNEQYFGPGTRLTVT.